Sequencing of this T cell receptor (beta chain) was carried out in a study of blood T cells in healthy people across ages. Germline assignment: CDR1 SGHRS and CDR2 YFSETQ. V shed 0 bases, J shed 0 bases, and the junction held 6 bases outside the gene matches. The CDR3 sequence is 17 residues long. PCR was performed a second time for about 6 to 12 cycles using a sample-barcoded 5' primer and a J-beta primer mix. A single record per CDR3 protein comes from TCRdb applying MiXCR to the 5' RACE reads. The sample includes roughly 650,000 distinct CDR3 sequences, roughly 32% of them seen just once. This clonotype was seen a few times. Its cognate antigen is unknown. PBMCs numbering at least 6 million were isolated per sample. Notes on the study in general: Investigators viewed diversity estimates from one million T cells as underestimates, the study reported. The study could not conclusively compare naive and antigen-experienced cells, given its unsorted PBMCs.

This clonotype was obtained from a woman older than 75 in good health. The rearrangement uses TRBV5-1 and TRBJ2-7; 10 bases are a match to TRBD2. Specimen: blood. CDR3 nucleotides: TGCGCCAGCAGCTTGGTTGGGCTAGCGGGAGCCTCCTACGAGCAGTACTTC. Amino acid sequence: CASSLVGLAGASYEQYF.